This entry lists 10 T cell receptor beta chains sequenced from one sample in a study of T cell repertoires in ileal Crohn's disease. Libraries were prepared by immunoSEQ multiplex PCR; TCRdb keeps only in-frame clonotypes and omits some of them. The repertoire holds about 2,700 clones, with about 71% as singletons. Stated time point: neoterminal ileum biopsy at postoperative endoscopy, about 6 months after surgery. Sequencing was performed on ileal tissue. These TCRs come from an adult with Crohn's disease.

This chain links TRBV7-9 with TRBJ2-3; D gene ambiguous. CDR1 is SEHNR and CDR2 is FQNEAQ in the germline V gene (reference sequence). The CDR3 has 13 amino acids. V lost 5 bases and J 1 base, leaving 7 bases between the germline ends. CDR3 loop: CASSPLGTDTQYF. For the CDR3, the DNA is TGTGCCAGCAGCCCACTGGGCACAGATACGCAGTATTTT.

This chain's CDR3 is CASSPPSAGGNTEAFF. In DNA form, the CDR3 reads TGTGCCAGCTCACCACCCTCGGCGGGAGGAAACACTGAAGCTTTCTTT. The genes are TRBV18 and TRBJ1-1; D is ambiguous. The CDR3 loop spans 16 amino acids. The ends were cut back, 0 bases at V and 2 bases at J, with 13 bases in the middle. CDR1 and CDR2 from the germline V gene are KGHSH and LQKENI.

The chain combines TRBV5-5 with TRBJ2-5, with 9 bases identical to TRBD2. With the DNA end fitting TRBJ2-7 better, the J assignment may be wrong. The CDR3 runs 16 residues. Germline CDR1 and CDR2: SGHKS and YYEKEE (reference sequence). CDR3 amino acids: CASSPDSGGSRDEQYF. The CDR3 DNA is TGTGCCAGCAGCCCCGATAGCGGGGGATCCCGCGACGAGCAGTACTTC.

About this clone itself: Other DNA sequences in the same sample also yield this CDR3. This chain connects TRBV5-4 to TRBJ2-1, with 7 bases fitting TRBD2. This CDR3 comprises 16 residues. CDR1 is SGHNT, CDR2 YYREEE, per germline (reference sequence). The V gene end was trimmed by 0 bases and the J gene end by 2 bases; junction bases not matched to a gene: 5. CDR3 nucleotides: TGTGCCAGCAGCTTGGTGGGCGGGAGTCCCTACAATGAGCAGTTCTTC. This encodes CASSLVGGSPYNEQFF.

The CDR3 spells CASSPIVGEQGPQHF. Written as DNA, the CDR3 is TGTGCCAGCAGCCCAATAGTAGGCGAGCAGGGGCCCCAGCATTTT. This rearrangement joins TRBV7-8 to TRBJ1-5, with D possibly being TRBD1 (5 bases). Germline loops: CDR1 SGHVS, CDR2 FQNEAQ. Trimming took 5 bases from V and 9 from J, leaving 20 bases between them. The length of the CDR3 is 15 residues.

The chain recombines TRBV30 with TRBJ1-3, with D tentatively TRBD1 (5 bases). V was clipped by 0 bases and J by 0 bases, with 9 bases between them. Germline CDR1 GTSNPN, CDR2 SVGIG (reference sequence). The CDR3 contains 15 residues. This CDR3 reads CAWSVPGYSGNTIYF. CDR3 DNA sequence: TGTGCCTGGAGTGTACCAGGGTACTCTGGAAACACCATATATTTT.

The table lists this clone with a few counts. V is TRBV2 and J is TRBJ1-6; TRBD1 aligns across 7 bases. The germline V gene has CDR1 SNHLY and CDR2 FYNNEI. This CDR3 has 15 amino acids. Unmatched junction bases numbered 9, after V lost 7 bases and J lost 6 bases. The CDR3 region is CASMLQGGGNSPLHF. CDR3 nucleotides: TGTGCCAGCATGTTACAAGGGGGCGGTAATTCACCCCTCCACTTT.

The chain combines TRBV7-3 with TRBJ2-6, with D hard to call. The V gene lost 5 bases and the J gene lost 2 bases, with 10 bases spanning the gap. The CDR3 length is 15 residues. CDR1 is SGHTA and CDR2 is FQGTGA in the germline V gene. The CDR3 sequence is CASSPRVAGANVLTF. The CDR3 DNA reads TGTGCCAGCAGCCCCCGGGTTGCTGGGGCCAACGTCCTGACTTTC.

The CDR3 nucleotides read TGTGCCAGCAGTTACTCGTCGGGATTGGGGGGAAACACCATATATTTT. Encoded protein: CASSYSSGLGGNTIYF. The chain uses TRBV6-5 and TRBJ1-3; D ambiguous. The CDR3 spans 16 residues. V lost 0 bases, J lost 4 bases, and 13 bases lay in between. Germline lookup yields CDR1 MNHEY and CDR2 SVGAGI.

The chain is built from TRBV4-3 and TRBJ1-1; TRBD1 matches at 7 bases. Germline V gene data show CDR1 as LGHNA and CDR2 as YSLEER. V lost 4 bases, J lost 6 bases, and 11 bases stayed unmatched. The CDR3 loop spans 15 amino acids. The CDR3 bases are TGCGCCAGCAGCCCCAGGGGGGCCAGGGGCTCTGAAGCTTTCTTT. Amino acid sequence: CASSPRGARGSEAFF.